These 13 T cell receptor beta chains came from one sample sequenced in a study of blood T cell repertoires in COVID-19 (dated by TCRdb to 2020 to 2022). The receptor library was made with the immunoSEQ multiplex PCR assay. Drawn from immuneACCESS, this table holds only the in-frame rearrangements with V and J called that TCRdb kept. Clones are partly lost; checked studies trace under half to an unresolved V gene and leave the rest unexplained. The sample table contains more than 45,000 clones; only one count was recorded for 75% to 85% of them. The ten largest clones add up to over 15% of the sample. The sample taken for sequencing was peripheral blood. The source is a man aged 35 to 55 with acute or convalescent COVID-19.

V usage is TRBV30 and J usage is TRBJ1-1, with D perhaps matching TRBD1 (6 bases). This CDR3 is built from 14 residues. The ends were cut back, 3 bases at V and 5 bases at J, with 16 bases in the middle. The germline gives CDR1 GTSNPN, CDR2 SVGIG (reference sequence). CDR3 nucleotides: TGTGCCTGGAGAGGTTCGGGACAAAGGACTGAAGCTTTCTTT. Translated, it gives CAWRGSGQRTEAFF.

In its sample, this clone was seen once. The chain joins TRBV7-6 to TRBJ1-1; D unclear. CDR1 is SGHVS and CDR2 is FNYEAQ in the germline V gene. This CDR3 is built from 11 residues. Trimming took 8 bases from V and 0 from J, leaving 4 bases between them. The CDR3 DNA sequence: TGTGCCAGCGAGTTGAACACTGAAGCTTTCTTT. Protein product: CASELNTEAFF. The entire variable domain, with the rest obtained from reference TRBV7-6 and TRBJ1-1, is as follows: GAGVSQSPRYKVTKRGQDVALRCDPISGHVSLYWYRQALGQGPEFLTYFNYEAQQDKSGLPNDRFSAERPEGSISTLTIQRTEQRDSAMYRCASELNTEAFFGQGTRLTVV.

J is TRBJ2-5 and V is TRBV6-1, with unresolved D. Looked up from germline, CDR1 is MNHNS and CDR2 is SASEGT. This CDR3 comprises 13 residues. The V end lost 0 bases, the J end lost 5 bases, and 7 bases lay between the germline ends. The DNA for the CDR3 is TGTGCCAGCAGTGAAGCGCTGCGGGAGACCCAGTACTTC. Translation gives CASSEALRETQYF.

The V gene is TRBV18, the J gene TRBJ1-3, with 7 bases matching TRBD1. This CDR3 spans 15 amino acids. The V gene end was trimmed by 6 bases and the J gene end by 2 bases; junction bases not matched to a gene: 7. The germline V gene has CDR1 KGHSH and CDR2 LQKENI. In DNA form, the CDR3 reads TGTGCCAGCTCTCACAGGGGAGACCCTGGAAACACCATATATTTT. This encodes CASSHRGDPGNTIYF. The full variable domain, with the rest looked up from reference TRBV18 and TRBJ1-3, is NAGVMQNPRHLVRRRGQEARLRCSPMKGHSHVYWYRQLPEEGLKFMVYLQKENIIDESGMPKERFSAEFPKEGPSILRIQQVVRGDSAAYFCASSHRGDPGNTIYFGEGSWLTVV.

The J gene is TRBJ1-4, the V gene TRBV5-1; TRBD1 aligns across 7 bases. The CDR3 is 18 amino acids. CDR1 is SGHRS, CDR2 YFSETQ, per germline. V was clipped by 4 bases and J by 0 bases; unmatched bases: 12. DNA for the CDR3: TGCGCCAGCAGCAGGAAGGGACAGCAGGGTGCAACTAATGAAAAACTGTTTTTT. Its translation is CASSRKGQQGATNEKLFF.

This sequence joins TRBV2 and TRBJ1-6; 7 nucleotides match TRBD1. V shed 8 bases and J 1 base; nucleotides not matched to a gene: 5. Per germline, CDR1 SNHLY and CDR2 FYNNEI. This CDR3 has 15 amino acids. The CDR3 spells CASLRGQSYNSPLHF. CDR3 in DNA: TGTGCCAGCCTGAGGGGGCAATCCTATAATTCACCCCTCCACTTT.

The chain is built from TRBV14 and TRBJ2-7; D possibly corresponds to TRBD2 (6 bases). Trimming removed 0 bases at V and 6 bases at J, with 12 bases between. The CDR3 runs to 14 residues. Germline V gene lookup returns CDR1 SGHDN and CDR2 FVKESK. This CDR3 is CASSQDWRDREQYF. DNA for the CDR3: TGTGCCAGCAGCCAAGATTGGCGGGACCGCGAGCAGTACTTC.

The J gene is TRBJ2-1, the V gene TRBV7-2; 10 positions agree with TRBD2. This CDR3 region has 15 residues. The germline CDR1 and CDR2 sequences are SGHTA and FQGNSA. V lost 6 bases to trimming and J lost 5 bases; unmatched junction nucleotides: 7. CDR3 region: CASSPGTSANNEQFF. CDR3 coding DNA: TGTGCCAGCAGTCCCGGGACTAGCGCTAACAATGAGCAGTTCTTC.

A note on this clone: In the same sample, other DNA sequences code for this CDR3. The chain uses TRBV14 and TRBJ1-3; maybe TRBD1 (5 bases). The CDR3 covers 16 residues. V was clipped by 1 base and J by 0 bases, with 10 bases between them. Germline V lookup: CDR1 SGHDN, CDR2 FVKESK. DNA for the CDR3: TGTGCCAGCAGCCAAGTCGGGGGGAGCTCTGGAAACACCATATATTTT. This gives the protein CASSQVGGSSGNTIYF.

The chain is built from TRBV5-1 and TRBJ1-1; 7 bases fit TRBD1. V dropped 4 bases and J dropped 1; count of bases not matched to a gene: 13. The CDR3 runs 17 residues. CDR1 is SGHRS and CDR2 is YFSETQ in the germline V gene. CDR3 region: CASSTGDSDPSNTEAFF. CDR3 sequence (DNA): TGCGCCAGCAGCACCGGGGACAGCGACCCCTCGAACACTGAAGCTTTCTTT. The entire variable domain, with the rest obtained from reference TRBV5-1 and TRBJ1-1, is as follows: KAGVTQTPRYLIKTRGQQVTLSCSPISGHRSVSWYQQTPGQGLQFLFEYFSETQRNKGNFPGRFSGRQFSNSRSEMNVSTLELGDSALYLCASSTGDSDPSNTEAFFGQGTRLTVV.

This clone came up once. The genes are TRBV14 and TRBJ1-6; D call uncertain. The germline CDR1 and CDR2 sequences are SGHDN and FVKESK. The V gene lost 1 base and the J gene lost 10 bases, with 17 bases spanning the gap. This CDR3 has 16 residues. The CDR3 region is CASSQAFITSYSPLHF. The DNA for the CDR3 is TGTGCCAGCAGCCAAGCGTTTATAACGTCCTACTCACCCCTCCACTTT.

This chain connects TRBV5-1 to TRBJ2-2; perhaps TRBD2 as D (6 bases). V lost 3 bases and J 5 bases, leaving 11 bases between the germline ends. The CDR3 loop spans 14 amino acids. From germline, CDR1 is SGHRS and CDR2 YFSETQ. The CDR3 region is CASSSGGTTGELFF. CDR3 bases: TGCGCCAGCAGCTCTGGAGGGACGACCGGGGAGCTGTTTTTT.

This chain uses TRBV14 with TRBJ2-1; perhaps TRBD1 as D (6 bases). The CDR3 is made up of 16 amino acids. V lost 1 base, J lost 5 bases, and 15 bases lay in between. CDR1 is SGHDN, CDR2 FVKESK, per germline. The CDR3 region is CASSQGQALTNNEQFF. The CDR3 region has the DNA TGTGCCAGCAGCCAAGGACAGGCGCTTACTAACAATGAGCAGTTCTTC.